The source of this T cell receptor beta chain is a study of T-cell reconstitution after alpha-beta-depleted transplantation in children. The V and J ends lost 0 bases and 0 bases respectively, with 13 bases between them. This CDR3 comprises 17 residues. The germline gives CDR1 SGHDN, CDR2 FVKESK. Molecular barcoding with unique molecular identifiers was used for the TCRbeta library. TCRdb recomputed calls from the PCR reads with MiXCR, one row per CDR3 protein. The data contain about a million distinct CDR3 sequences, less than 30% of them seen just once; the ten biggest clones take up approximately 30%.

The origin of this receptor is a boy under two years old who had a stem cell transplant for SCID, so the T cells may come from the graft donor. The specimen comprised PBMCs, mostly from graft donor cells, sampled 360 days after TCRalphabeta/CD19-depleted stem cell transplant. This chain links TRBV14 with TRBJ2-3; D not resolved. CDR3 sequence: CASSQDWVVRSTDTQYF. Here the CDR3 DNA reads TGTGCCAGCAGCCAAGATTGGGTTGTCAGAAGCACAGATACGCAGTATTTT. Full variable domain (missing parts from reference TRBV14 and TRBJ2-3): EAGVTQFPSHSVIEKGQTVTLRCDPISGHDNLYWYRRVMGKEIKFLLHFVKESKQDESGMPNNRFLAERTGGTYSTLKVQPAELEDSGVYFCASSQDWVVRSTDTQYFGPGTRLTVL.